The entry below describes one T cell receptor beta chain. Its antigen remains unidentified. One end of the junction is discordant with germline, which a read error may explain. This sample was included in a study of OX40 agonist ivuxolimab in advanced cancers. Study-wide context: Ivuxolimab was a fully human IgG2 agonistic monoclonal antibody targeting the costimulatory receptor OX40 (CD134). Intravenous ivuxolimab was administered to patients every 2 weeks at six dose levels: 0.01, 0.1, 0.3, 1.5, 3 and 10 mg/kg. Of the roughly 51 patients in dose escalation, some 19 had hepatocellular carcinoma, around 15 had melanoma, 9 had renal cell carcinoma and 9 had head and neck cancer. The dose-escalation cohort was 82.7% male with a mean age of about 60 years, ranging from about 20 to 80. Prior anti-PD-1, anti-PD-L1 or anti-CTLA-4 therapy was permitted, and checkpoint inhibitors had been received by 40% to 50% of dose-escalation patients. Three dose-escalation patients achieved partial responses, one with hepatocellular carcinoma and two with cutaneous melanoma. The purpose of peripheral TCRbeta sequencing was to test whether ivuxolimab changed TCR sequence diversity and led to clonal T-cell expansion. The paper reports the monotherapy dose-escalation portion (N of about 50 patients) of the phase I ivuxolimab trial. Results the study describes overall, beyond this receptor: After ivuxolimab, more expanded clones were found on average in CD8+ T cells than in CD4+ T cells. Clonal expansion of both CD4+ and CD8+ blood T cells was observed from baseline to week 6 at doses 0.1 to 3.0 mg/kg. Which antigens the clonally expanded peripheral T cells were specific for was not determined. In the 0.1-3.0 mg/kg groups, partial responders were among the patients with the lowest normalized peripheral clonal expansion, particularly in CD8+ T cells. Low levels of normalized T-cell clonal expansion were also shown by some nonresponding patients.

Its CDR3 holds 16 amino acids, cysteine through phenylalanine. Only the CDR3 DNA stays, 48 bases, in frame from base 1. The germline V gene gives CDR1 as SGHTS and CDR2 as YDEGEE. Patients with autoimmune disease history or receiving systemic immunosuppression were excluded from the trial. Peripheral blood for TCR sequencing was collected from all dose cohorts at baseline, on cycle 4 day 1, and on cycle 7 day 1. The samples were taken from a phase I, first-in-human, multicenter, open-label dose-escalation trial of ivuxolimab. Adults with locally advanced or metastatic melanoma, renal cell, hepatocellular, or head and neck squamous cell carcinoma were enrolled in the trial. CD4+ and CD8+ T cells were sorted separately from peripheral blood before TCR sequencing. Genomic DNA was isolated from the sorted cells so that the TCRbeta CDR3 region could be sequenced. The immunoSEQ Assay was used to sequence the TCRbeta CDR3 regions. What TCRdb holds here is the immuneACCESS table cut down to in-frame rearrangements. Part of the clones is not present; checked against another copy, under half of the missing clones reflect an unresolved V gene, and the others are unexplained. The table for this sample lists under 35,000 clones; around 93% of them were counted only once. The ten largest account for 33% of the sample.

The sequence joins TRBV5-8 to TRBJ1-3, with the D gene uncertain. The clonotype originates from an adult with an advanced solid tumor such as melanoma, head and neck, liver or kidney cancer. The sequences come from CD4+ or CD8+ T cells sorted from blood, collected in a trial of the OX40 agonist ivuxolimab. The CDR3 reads CASSQDRYGSGNTIYF. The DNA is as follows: TGCGCCAGCAGCCAAGATAGGTACGGCTCTGGAAACACCATATATTTT.